This T cell receptor (beta chain) derives from a study of shared clonotypes between healthy human individuals. Repertoires were generated with immunoSEQ multiplex PCR, while TCRdb's copy carries only in-frame clones and drops some. The data contain approximately 2.3 million clones, approximately 93% of them singletons. Regarding this clone: The antigen is not known.

V lost 0 bases and J lost 0; bases outside the gene matches: 22. The germline V gene has CDR1 GTSNPN and CDR2 SVGIG (reference sequence). This CDR3 is built from 22 residues. Notes on the study in general: Since donors were few, the genetic and exposure-history diversity represented was limited.

The chain uses TRBV30 and TRBJ1-4; 7 nucleotides align to TRBD1. This clonotype was obtained from a young man in good health. Some clones in this sample may be carry-over from other donors' samples. Sequenced sample: naive CD4+ T cells from PBMCs. Stated subset: CD45RA+ positively selected. The CDR3 sequence is CAWSVGRSRVRGMYATNEKLFF. The CDR3 DNA reads TGTGCCTGGAGTGTAGGTAGAAGTCGGGTCAGGGGGATGTATGCAACTAATGAAAAACTGTTTTTT.